These 4 T cell receptor beta chains were sequenced from one sample in a study of OX40 agonist ivuxolimab in advanced cancers. Using immunoSEQ multiplex PCR, the repertoire was profiled, and TCRdb retains in-frame clones only, with some absent. Of 20,000 to 30,000 clones listed, approximately 86% are singletons. This specimen was CD4+ or CD8+ T cells sorted from blood, taken in a trial of the OX40 agonist ivuxolimab. These receptors originate from an adult with an advanced solid tumor such as melanoma, head and neck, liver or kidney cancer.

The chain recombines TRBV25-1 with TRBJ2-2, with D tentatively TRBD1 (5 bases). The germline V and J ends were trimmed by 5 bases and 1 base, with 17 bases remaining between them. This CDR3 is built from 17 residues. Germline CDR1 MGHDK, CDR2 SYGVNS. Here the CDR3 DNA reads TGTGCCAGCAGTCTCCCGTCGGGCAGGGAGAACACCGGGGAGCTGTTTTTT. Residues: CASSLPSGRENTGELFF.

The J gene is TRBJ2-7, the V gene TRBV9, with D uncertain. The CDR3 length is 17 residues. Trimming stripped 7 bases from V and 1 base from J, with 24 bases between. The germline gives CDR1 SGDLS, CDR2 YYNGEE. CDR3 nucleotides: TGTGCCAGCGATGAGATAACTTCGGCAGCTTTTTCCTACGAGCAGTACTTC. It encodes CASDEITSAAFSYEQYF.

This chain joins TRBV5-4 and TRBJ1-1, with D unresolved. V gave up 5 bases and J gave up 0 bases, with 8 bases separating them. Germline assignment: CDR1 SGHNT and CDR2 YYREEE (reference sequence). The CDR3 totals 13 residues. The CDR3 DNA reads TGTGCCAGCAGTCCCGAGATGAACACTGAAGCTTTCTTT. This gives the protein CASSPEMNTEAFF.

V usage is TRBV11-2 and J usage is TRBJ2-5, with TRBD2 matching 16 bases. The germline gives CDR1 SGHAT, CDR2 FQNNGV. This CDR3 spans 18 amino acids. J was trimmed by 7 bases and V by 4 bases; bases with no gene match: 12. CDR3 sequence reads: CASSSSGTSGGAWGTQYF. The CDR3 DNA follows: TGTGCCAGCAGCTCCTCCGGGACTAGCGGGGGGGCCTGGGGGACCCAGTACTTC.